Listed below are T cell receptor beta chains from one sample, sequenced in a study of neurological immune-mediated disorders. Each CDR3 protein gets one entry after TCRdb re-called the 5' RACE reads with MiXCR. The sample lists roughly 70,000 distinct CDR3 sequences; about 4% were seen once. The source material was PBMCs. Every receptor here comes from a man aged 25 to 40 with multiple sclerosis. Both conserved end residues are part of each CDR3. Fields, in order: J gene, V gene, clone size, CDR3 length, D gene, CDR3 protein. D genes are given only for firm matches. Where a row states a size, it is once, few, many or the class of an expanded clone; other rows omit it.

>TRBJ2-7|TRBV6-6|-|16|-
CASSYSMGRQTYEQYF
>TRBJ2-5|TRBV6-6|many|15|TRBD2
CASSYWAGGQETQYF
>TRBJ2-5|TRBV12-3/TRBV12-4|-|14|TRBD2
CASRLAAGGETQYF
>TRBJ1-5|TRBV27|few|15|-
CASSLRGGSNQPQHF
>TRBJ2-3|TRBV6-5|many|19|TRBD2
CASSSRGTSGGARADTQYF
>TRBJ1-6|TRBV20-1|many|13|TRBD1
CSAEGQENSPLHF
>TRBJ2-2|TRBV6-5|many|11|-
CASAEAGELFF
>TRBJ2-5|TRBV5-1|many|15|-
CASSWTQASLETQYF
>TRBJ1-1|TRBV12-3/TRBV12-4|many|10|-
CASSLSHIIF
>TRBJ1-2|TRBV25-1|many|16|-
CASSGMGGVSDYGYTF
>TRBJ2-7|TRBV7-9|many|12|-
CASSLADYEQYF
>TRBJ2-3|TRBV5-1|many|15|-
CASSLTPLSTDTQYF
>TRBJ1-1|TRBV6-6|many|13|-
CASRPTENTEAFF
>TRBJ2-1|TRBV6-1|many|14|TRBD1
CASRGQDAYNEQFF
>TRBJ1-4|TRBV12-3/TRBV12-4|many|14|TRBD1
CASSLTGANEKLFF
>TRBJ2-3|TRBV7-9|many|15|TRBD2
CASSAILASIDTQYF
>TRBJ1-1|TRBV5-5|many|14|-
CASSVISGTTEAFF
>TRBJ2-3|TRBV5-5|many|12|-
CASNILEDTQYF
>TRBJ2-7|TRBV29-1|many|12|-
CSVERGAYEQYF
>TRBJ2-2|TRBV7-2|-|15|-
CASSLLGTVTGELFF
>TRBJ1-6|TRBV7-2|many|16|-
CASSLYPDRTFSPLHF
>TRBJ1-1|TRBV20-1|many|13|-
CSARQGINTEAFF
>TRBJ1-2|TRBV27|many|13|-
CASSLGIYYGYTF
>TRBJ1-2|TRBV7-2|many|12|-
CASSLDSYRYTF
>TRBJ1-1|TRBV5-1|many|16|-
CASTLSGGRVNTEAFF
>TRBJ2-5|TRBV4-1|many|14|TRBD1
CASSPRTGLETQYF
>TRBJ2-5|TRBV20-1|few|13|-
CSAIRGEGETQYF
>TRBJ1-6|TRBV7-2|-|15|TRBD1
CASSSPGTENSPLNF
>TRBJ2-1|TRBV5-1|many|12|-
CASSLGLGEQFF
>TRBJ2-3|TRBV5-1|many|17|-
CASSLNGVTRPTDTQYF
>TRBJ1-4|TRBV20-1|many|13|-
CSALDSSNEKLFF
>TRBJ1-5|TRBV5-1|many|15|TRBD1
CASRVGTEINQPQHF
>TRBJ2-1|TRBV6-5|many|9|-
CASRGSTFF
>TRBJ2-3|TRBV27|many|15|TRBD1
CASSPGTGNADTQYF
>TRBJ1-2|TRBV5-1|many|13|-
CASSATVGYGYTF
>TRBJ1-1|TRBV2|many|13|-
CASSDEEYTEAFF
>TRBJ2-3|TRBV15|many|13|TRBD2
CATRRGSTDTQYF
>TRBJ2-2|TRBV5-1|many|17|TRBD2
CASSFGSGGPNTGELFF
>TRBJ2-1|TRBV5-1|many|15|-
CASSLSPFIYNEQFF